This is a list of T cell receptor beta chains from one sample in a study of molecular identifiers for immune sequencing clone quantification. TCRdb used MiXCR to reprocess the PCR reads, holding one entry per CDR3 protein. The sample contains over 55,000 distinct CDR3 sequences, 15% to 20% of which appear only once. The sequenced sample was naive CD8+ T cells from blood, with Jurkat cell RNA spiked in. Receptors originate from a human donor in good health. Some libraries in this study had Jurkat cell RNA spiked in. Both conserved end residues are part of each CDR3. Each record gives: clone size, D gene, J gene, V gene, CDR3 length, CDR3 DNA, CDR3 protein. D genes are given only for firm matches. Clone size appears in some rows only: once, few, many, or a class for an expanded clone.

size: -
D: -
J: TRBJ2-1
V: TRBV29-1
length: 12
DNA: TGCAGCTTGACCGATCACTACAATGAGCAGTTCTTC
CDR3: CSLTDHYNEQFF

size: many
D: -
J: TRBJ2-2
V: TRBV19
length: 13
DNA: TGTGCCAGTAGTATGGTCCGCACCGGGGAGCTGTTTTTT
CDR3: CASSMVRTGELFF

size: few
D: TRBD2
J: TRBJ2-3
V: TRBV27
length: 14
DNA: TGTGCCAGCAGTACGGGACTAGGCGCAGATACGCAGTATTTT
CDR3: CASSTGLGADTQYF

size: few
D: -
J: TRBJ2-7
V: TRBV25-1
length: 16
DNA: TGTGCCAGCAGTGAACCCCAGGGGACACGGGTGTTCGAGCAGTACTTC
CDR3: CASSEPQGTRVFEQYF

size: many
D: TRBD2
J: TRBJ2-5
V: TRBV7-7
length: 14
DNA: TGTGCTAGCAGCTCGGGACTAGCGGAAGAGACCCAGTACTTC
CDR3: CASSSGLAEETQYF

size: many
D: -
J: TRBJ1-1
V: TRBV28
length: 15
DNA: TGTGCCAGCCTATCGCGTTTCGCGGGGCCCACTGAAGCTTTCTTT
CDR3: CASLSRFAGPTEAFF

size: many
D: -
J: TRBJ2-7
V: TRBV6-6
length: 12
DNA: TGTGCCAGCAGTTACGGGCCCTACGAGCAGTACTTC
CDR3: CASSYGPYEQYF

size: few
D: -
J: TRBJ2-1
V: TRBV12-3/TRBV12-4
length: 11
DNA: TGTGCCGGCAACCCGGGGAATGAGCAGTTCTTC
CDR3: CAGNPGNEQFF

size: many
D: TRBD1
J: TRBJ2-5
V: TRBV5-1
length: 15
DNA: TGCGCCAGCAGCCTAATCCGGGACAGACAAGAGACCCAGTACTTC
CDR3: CASSLIRDRQETQYF

size: many
D: -
J: TRBJ2-7
V: TRBV27
length: 13
DNA: TGTGCCAGCAGCCTGACAGGACGCTACGAGCAGTACTTC
CDR3: CASSLTGRYEQYF

size: -
D: TRBD1
J: TRBJ1-1
V: TRBV4-1
length: 16
DNA: TGCGCCAGCATCCAAGAAGTGAGAGGGGGCGAGGATCGAGCTTTCTTT
CDR3: CASIQEVRGGEDRAFF

size: many
D: TRBD1
J: TRBJ2-1
V: TRBV11-3
length: 15
DNA: TGTGCCAGCAGCTCTTGGACAGGGGATTACAATGAGCAGTTCTTC
CDR3: CASSSWTGDYNEQFF

size: few
D: -
J: TRBJ2-7
V: TRBV15
length: 16
DNA: TGTGCCACCAGCAGGGGGTCGAAAGACTGGTCCTACGAGCAGTACTTC
CDR3: CATSRGSKDWSYEQYF

size: many
D: TRBD2
J: TRBJ2-7
V: TRBV7-9
length: 13
DNA: TGTGCCAGCAGCTGGGCGGGAGGTTCCGAGCAGTACTTC
CDR3: CASSWAGGSEQYF

size: -
D: TRBD2
J: TRBJ2-1
V: TRBV15
length: 16
DNA: TGTGCCACCAGCAGACCCACTAGCGGGAGATACGATGTGCAGTTCTTC
CDR3: CATSRPTSGRYDVQFF

size: many
D: -
J: TRBJ2-7
V: TRBV5-6
length: 14
DNA: TGTGCCAGCAGCTTGGGTCTTCCGCCTAACGAGCAGTACTTC
CDR3: CASSLGLPPNEQYF

size: -
D: -
J: TRBJ2-7
V: TRBV27
length: 13
DNA: TGTGCCAGCAGCTTGTCGAGCGTCCACGAGCAGTACTTC
CDR3: CASSLSSVHEQYF

size: many
D: TRBD2
J: TRBJ2-5
V: TRBV7-6
length: 16
DNA: TGTGCCAGCAGCTCCCTCCGTGCGGGAGGGCAAGAGACCCAGTACTTC
CDR3: CASSSLRAGGQETQYF

size: -
D: TRBD1
J: TRBJ2-4
V: TRBV11-2
length: 15
DNA: TGTGCCAGCAACCCCTGGGGACAGGGTGGGCACACTCAGTACTTC
CDR3: CASNPWGQGGHTQYF

size: many
D: TRBD1
J: TRBJ1-2
V: TRBV5-4
length: 15
DNA: TGTGCCAGCAGCTTGGCAAAATGGACAGGGTATGGCTACACCTTC
CDR3: CASSLAKWTGYGYTF

size: many
D: TRBD1
J: TRBJ2-7
V: TRBV27
length: 17
DNA: TGTGCCAGCAGTTTACCCACGACAGGGGGGTCCCCCTACGAGCAGTACTTC
CDR3: CASSLPTTGGSPYEQYF

size: many
D: TRBD2
J: TRBJ2-1
V: TRBV11-2
length: 14
DNA: TGTGCCAGCAGCTATGAGGGAGGGCCGGATGAGCAGTTCTTC
CDR3: CASSYEGGPDEQFF

size: many
D: -
J: TRBJ1-1
V: TRBV12-3/TRBV12-4
length: 12
DNA: TGTGCCAGCAGCATATCAATTCACAGGGCTTTCTTT
CDR3: CASSISIHRAFF

size: many
D: -
J: TRBJ2-3
V: TRBV9
length: 13
DNA: TGTGCCAGCAGCGTAGTAACTGGAGATACGCAGTATTTT
CDR3: CASSVVTGDTQYF

size: many
D: -
J: TRBJ1-5
V: TRBV16
length: 13
DNA: TGTGCCACCAATCGAGGGGTACGTCAGCCCCAGCATTTT
CDR3: CATNRGVRQPQHF

size: -
D: -
J: TRBJ1-2
V: TRBV12-3/TRBV12-4
length: 16
DNA: TGTGCCAGCAGCCACACCACCTACCGAGGGAACTATGGCTACACCTTC
CDR3: CASSHTTYRGNYGYTF

size: many
D: -
J: TRBJ2-1
V: TRBV24-1
length: 14
DNA: TGTGCCACCAGTGATTTAGACAGGCAAGGTGAGCAGTTCTTC
CDR3: CATSDLDRQGEQFF

size: many
D: -
J: TRBJ2-1
V: TRBV9
length: 13
DNA: TGTGCCAGCAGCGTCCCGACCCACAATGAGCAGTTCTTC
CDR3: CASSVPTHNEQFF

size: many
D: -
J: TRBJ1-1
V: TRBV27
length: 14
DNA: TGTGCCAGCAGTCTTACAGGGAGGAACACTGAAGCTTTCTTT
CDR3: CASSLTGRNTEAFF

size: -
D: -
J: TRBJ2-4
V: TRBV7-3
length: 13
DNA: TGTGCCAGCAGCCCGTCGGATACAAACATTCAGCACTTC
CDR3: CASSPSDTNIQHF

size: many
D: -
J: TRBJ1-2
V: TRBV19
length: 13
DNA: TGTGCCAGTAGTATGTCGGCAGGAGCTGGCTACACCTTC
CDR3: CASSMSAGAGYTF

size: many
D: -
J: TRBJ1-1
V: TRBV4-1
length: 13
DNA: TGCGCCAGCAGCCAAGTCTGGACAGTGGAAGCTTTCTTT
CDR3: CASSQVWTVEAFF

size: many
D: -
J: TRBJ2-2
V: TRBV23-1
length: 16
DNA: TGCGCCAGCAGTCAATCCGTCGGGGAAGTTACCGGGGAGCTGTTTTTT
CDR3: CASSQSVGEVTGELFF

size: many
D: -
J: TRBJ2-3
V: TRBV7-9
length: 12
DNA: TGTGCCAGCAGCTTAGTGCCAGATACGCAGTATTTT
CDR3: CASSLVPDTQYF

size: many
D: TRBD2
J: TRBJ2-3
V: TRBV6-5
length: 16
DNA: TGTGCCAGCAGTAAGCTGGGGACTAGCGAAACAGATACGCAGTATTTT
CDR3: CASSKLGTSETDTQYF

size: many
D: -
J: TRBJ2-5
V: TRBV28
length: 14
DNA: TGTGCCAGCAGTCCGGACGGGTTCCGCGGGACCCAGTACTTC
CDR3: CASSPDGFRGTQYF

size: many
D: -
J: TRBJ1-2
V: TRBV6-5
length: 13
DNA: TGTGCCAGCAGTCCAGGGTTTCACTATGGCTACACCTTC
CDR3: CASSPGFHYGYTF

size: -
D: -
J: TRBJ2-7
V: TRBV9
length: 15
DNA: TGTGCCAGCAGCGTAGGGTCCGGGGTTAGCCACGAGCAGTACTTC
CDR3: CASSVGSGVSHEQYF

size: many
D: -
J: TRBJ2-3
V: TRBV9
length: 16
DNA: TGTGCCAGCAGCGTAGGAATGTCTGTTGCGGGTGATACGCAGTATTTT
CDR3: CASSVGMSVAGDTQYF

size: many
D: TRBD2
J: TRBJ2-7
V: TRBV5-4
length: 14
DNA: TGTGCCAGCAGCTCGAGCGGGAGTACCTACGAGCAGTACTTC
CDR3: CASSSSGSTYEQYF

size: many
D: TRBD1
J: TRBJ2-1
V: TRBV27
length: 15
DNA: TGTGCCAGCAGTTTAACCGGGACAGGGTACAATGAGCAGTTCTTC
CDR3: CASSLTGTGYNEQFF

size: many
D: -
J: TRBJ2-7
V: TRBV7-2
length: 14
DNA: TGTGCCAGCAGCTTAGCGGGAGGGGGTTACGAGCAGTACTTC
CDR3: CASSLAGGGYEQYF

size: many
D: TRBD2
J: TRBJ2-1
V: TRBV30
length: 15
DNA: TGTGCCTGGGGACTAGCGGGAGGTTCCTACAATGAGCAGTTCTTC
CDR3: CAWGLAGGSYNEQFF

size: many
D: -
J: TRBJ2-1
V: TRBV6-2/TRBV6-3
length: 14
DNA: TGTGCCAGCAGGCGGGGACAGACCTACAATGAGCAGTTCTTC
CDR3: CASRRGQTYNEQFF

size: few
D: -
J: TRBJ1-5
V: TRBV27
length: 13
DNA: TGTGCCAGCAGTTTTTTCGGCGATCAGCCCCAGCATTTT
CDR3: CASSFFGDQPQHF

size: many
D: -
J: TRBJ2-7
V: TRBV7-9
length: 14
DNA: TGTGCCAGCAGCCGAACCGGCAACACCTACGAGCAGTACTTC
CDR3: CASSRTGNTYEQYF

size: many
D: -
J: TRBJ2-7
V: TRBV14
length: 14
DNA: TGTGCCAGCAGCCAACGGCGGGATACCTACGAGCAGTACTTC
CDR3: CASSQRRDTYEQYF

size: many
D: TRBD1
J: TRBJ1-1
V: TRBV6-1
length: 14
DNA: TGTGCCAGCAGTTGGAACAGGGGAAACACTGAAGCTTTCTTT
CDR3: CASSWNRGNTEAFF

size: -
D: -
J: TRBJ1-2
V: TRBV2
length: 18
DNA: TGTGCCAGCAGTGAAGCCCACCCCGGTTCGGAGCTTTTCTATGGCTACACCTTC
CDR3: CASSEAHPGSELFYGYTF

size: -
D: -
J: TRBJ2-7
V: TRBV6-2/TRBV6-3
length: 13
DNA: TGTGCCGCCGGAGTGGGTGTACCCTACGAGCAGTACTTC
CDR3: CAAGVGVPYEQYF

size: few
D: -
J: TRBJ2-7
V: TRBV11-3
length: 12
DNA: TGTGCCAGCAGCTTGGAAGACGCGAGACCAACCTTC
CDR3: CASSLEDARPTF

size: many
D: TRBD1
J: TRBJ2-1
V: TRBV23-1
length: 13
DNA: TGCGCCAACCGGACAGGGAAAGTGAGTGAGCAGTTCTTC
CDR3: CANRTGKVSEQFF

size: many
D: -
J: TRBJ1-5
V: TRBV6-5
length: 16
DNA: TGTGCCAGCAGCAGATCCCTGGGGGGGGCAGGTCAGCCCCAGCATTTT
CDR3: CASSRSLGGAGQPQHF

size: many
D: -
J: TRBJ1-1
V: TRBV9
length: 13
DNA: TGTGCCAGCAGCGAGAGCCTGGGGACTGAAGCTTTCTTT
CDR3: CASSESLGTEAFF

size: -
D: -
J: TRBJ2-7
V: TRBV11-1
length: 16
DNA: TGTGCCAGCAGCTTAGTTGGGGGAGATTTATCCTACGAGCAGTACTTC
CDR3: CASSLVGGDLSYEQYF

size: -
D: -
J: TRBJ2-3
V: TRBV5-1
length: 16
DNA: TGCGCCAGCAGCTTGAATCACCGGTCCTCCACAGGTACGCAGTATTTT
CDR3: CASSLNHRSSTGTQYF

size: -
D: -
J: TRBJ1-2
V: TRBV12-3/TRBV12-4
length: 14
DNA: TGTGCCAGCAGCCTCACCCTGACCACCTATGGCTACACCTTC
CDR3: CASSLTLTTYGYTF